What follows are 5 T cell receptor beta chains derived from one specimen sequenced in a study of identical twins. Each CDR3 protein is one row after TCRdb ran MiXCR on the 5' RACE reads. The repertoire holds around 510,000 distinct CDR3 sequences, with 14% as singletons. The same specimen was also included in a second study, on yellow fever vaccine responses in identical twins.

The sequenced sample consisted of CD4+ T cells sorted from blood. These TCRs come from a woman between 18 and 29 years old in good health.

This clonotype was observed a few times. The chain combines TRBV30 with TRBJ1-4; 8 bases match TRBD1. The CDR3 is 16 amino acids. The V gene end was trimmed by 3 bases and the J gene end by 3 bases; junction bases not matched to a gene: 9. CDR1 GTSNPN and CDR2 SVGIG come from the germline V gene (reference sequence). The CDR3 bases are TGTGCCTGGAGGAGTCAACAGGGGGTTGCTAATGAAAAACTGTTTTTT. It is translated as CAWRSQQGVANEKLFF. Using reference TRBV30 and TRBJ1-4 for the parts outside the CDR3, the full variable domain is SQTIHQWPATLVQPVGSPLSLECTVEGTSNPNLYWYRQAAGRGLQLLFYSVGIGQISSEVPQNLSASRPQDRQFILSSKKLLLSDSGFYLCAWRSQQGVANEKLFFGSGTQLSVL.

This rearrangement joins TRBV7-2 to TRBJ2-1, with 7 nucleotides matching TRBD2. CDR1 is SGHTA, CDR2 FQGNSA, per germline. After removal of 2 bases from V and 7 bases from J, the junction contained 11 bases not matched to a gene. This CDR3 has 16 amino acids. CDR3 amino acids: CASSLRYRTSENEQFF. The CDR3, as DNA: TGTGCCAGCAGCTTAAGATATCGGACTAGTGAAAATGAGCAGTTCTTC.

This clonotype was detected only a few times. A read error may produce the germline difference seen at one junction end. The chain joins TRBV7-8 to TRBJ2-5; D is possibly TRBD2 (6 bases). This CDR3 spans 15 amino acids. CDR1 is SGHVS, CDR2 FQNEAQ, per germline. The CDR3 DNA is TGTGCCAGCAGCCCACAGGAGGGTTGGCAAGGGACCCAGTACTTC. It is translated as CASSPQEGWQGTQYF.

The table lists this clonotype with a few counts. The V call is TRBV4-2, the J call TRBJ2-1, with TRBD2 matching 12 bases. The CDR3 is 17 amino acids. J gave up 6 bases and V 4 bases, and 10 bases lay outside the gene matches. Germline CDR1 reads LGHNA; CDR2 reads YNFKEQ. The CDR3 here is CASSPTARTSGANEQFF. CDR3 nucleotides: TGTGCCAGCAGCCCTACGGCCAGGACTAGCGGGGCCAATGAGCAGTTCTTC.

This clonotype was counted a few times. V and J are TRBV11-2 and TRBJ2-1, with TRBD2 matching 7 bases. Trimming took 2 bases from V and 5 from J; bases not matched to a gene: 12. There are 17 residues in the CDR3. Germline values: CDR1 SGHAT, CDR2 FQNNGV. The CDR3 region has the DNA TGTGCCAGCAGCTTATTTTTTGCTAGCGGAGACAACAATGAGCAGTTCTTC. Its protein is CASSLFFASGDNNEQFF.